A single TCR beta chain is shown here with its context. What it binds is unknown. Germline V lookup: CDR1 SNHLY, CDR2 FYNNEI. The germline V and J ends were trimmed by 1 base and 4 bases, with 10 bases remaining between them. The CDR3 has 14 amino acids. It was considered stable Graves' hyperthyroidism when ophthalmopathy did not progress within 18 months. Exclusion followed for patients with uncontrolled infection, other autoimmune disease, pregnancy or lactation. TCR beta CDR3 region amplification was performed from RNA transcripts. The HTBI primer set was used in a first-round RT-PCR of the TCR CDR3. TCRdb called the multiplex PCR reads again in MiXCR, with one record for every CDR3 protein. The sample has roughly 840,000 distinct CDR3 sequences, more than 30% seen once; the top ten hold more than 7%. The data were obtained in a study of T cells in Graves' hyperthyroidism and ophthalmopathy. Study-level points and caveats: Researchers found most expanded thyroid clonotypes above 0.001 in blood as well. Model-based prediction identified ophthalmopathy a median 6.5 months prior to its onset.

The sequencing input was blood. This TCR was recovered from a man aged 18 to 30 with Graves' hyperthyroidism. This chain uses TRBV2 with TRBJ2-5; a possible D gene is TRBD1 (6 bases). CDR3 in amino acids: CASSEDGGRETQYF. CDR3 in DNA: TGTGCCAGCAGTGAAGATGGGGGCCGAGAGACCCAGTACTTC.